What follows describes a single TCR beta chain. The antigen remains unidentified. The CDR3 length is 15 residues. CDR1 and CDR2 (germline): DFQATT, SNEGSKA (reference sequence). The ends were cut back, 3 bases at V and 3 bases at J, with 17 bases in the middle. The data stem from a study of T cells after yellow fever vaccination. Study-level findings and limits: The bulk population could contribute abundant contaminating clonotypes to FACS-sorted repertoires. Although the secondary response was weaker, it peaked faster, at day 5 versus 15. Most primary-vaccination clones reappeared after the booster (approximately 95% CD4, about 90% CD8).

Researchers made TCR cDNA using 5'RACE template switching, and this step added a universal primer site and UMIs. TCRdb recomputed calls from the 5' RACE reads with MiXCR, one row per CDR3 protein. Of 100,000 to 150,000 distinct CDR3 sequences in the sample, roughly 15% were seen once. This receptor was identified in a man aged 18 to 29 who received the YFV17D yellow fever vaccine. The specimen comprised CD8+ T cells sorted from PBMCs, sampled 5 days after the yellow fever booster vaccination. This sequence joins TRBV20-1 and TRBJ2-5; D is ambiguous. CDR3 bases: TGCAGTGCTAGGCCCGCCCACCCGGAAAAAGAGACCCAGTACTTC. Encoded protein: CSARPAHPEKETQYF.